This is a list of T cell receptor beta chains from one sample in a study of blood T cell repertoires in COVID-19. Sequencing used immunoSEQ multiplex PCR; TCRdb keeps in-frame clones, though not all of them. In the table there are roughly 350,000 clones, roughly 86% of which are singletons. The sample taken for sequencing was peripheral blood. These receptors all stem from a woman aged 25 to 39 with COVID-19, enrolled during active disease. CDR3s include the opening cysteine and the closing phenylalanine or tryptophan. D genes are given only for firm matches. Part of the rows lack a size; the others show once, few, many or a class for expanded clones.

D: TRBD2; size: .; J: TRBJ2-1; V: TRBV7-6; DNA: TGTGCCAGCAGCCCAAGGGGGTCTAGCGGGGAGAATGGGCAGTTCTTC; CDR3: CASSPRGSSGENGQFF
D: .; size: .; J: TRBJ2-3; V: TRBV5-1; DNA: TGCGCCAGCAGCACCCAAGGGGGAGATACGCAGTATTTT; CDR3: CASSTQGGDTQYF
D: TRBD2; size: .; J: TRBJ2-1; V: TRBV6-2/TRBV6-3; DNA: TGTGCCAGCAGTTTCTACCCTTTAGCGGGAGGATCCTACAATGAGCAGTTCTTC; CDR3: CASSFYPLAGGSYNEQFF
D: .; size: few; J: TRBJ1-5; V: TRBV6-5; DNA: TGTGCCAGCGCAAAGACAGATGCCAATCAGCCCCAGCATTTT; CDR3: CASAKTDANQPQHF
D: TRBD2; size: once; J: TRBJ2-7; V: TRBV11-3; DNA: TGTGCCAGCAGCTTGGGACTAGCGGGAGGCGAGCAGTACTTC; CDR3: CASSLGLAGGEQYF
D: TRBD2; size: .; J: TRBJ2-3; V: TRBV11-3; DNA: TGTGCCAGCAGCCCAGGAGGGCGGGAGGACACAGATACGCAGTATTTT; CDR3: CASSPGGREDTDTQYF
D: .; size: .; J: TRBJ2-7; V: TRBV12-2; DNA: TGTGCAAGTCGCTTACGTAGCCACTCCTACGAGCAGTACTTC; CDR3: CASRLRSHSYEQYF
D: .; size: .; J: TRBJ2-5; V: TRBV19; DNA: TGTGCCAGTAGTATCTCGGCAGGGTGGGAGACCCAGTACTTC; CDR3: CASSISAGWETQYF
D: .; size: .; J: TRBJ2-1; V: TRBV29-1; DNA: TGCAGCGTTGCCCCGGTTGGCAATGAGCAGTTCTTC; CDR3: CSVAPVGNEQFF
D: .; size: few; J: TRBJ1-5; V: TRBV4-2; DNA: TGTGCCAGCAGCCAAAGGACAGAAAATTATCAGCCCCAGCATTTT; CDR3: CASSQRTENYQPQHF
D: TRBD1; size: once; J: TRBJ2-4; V: TRBV15; DNA: TGTGCCACCAGCAGTCCCGGGCAGGGGGCTAAAAACATTCAGTACTTC; CDR3: CATSSPGQGAKNIQYF
D: TRBD2; size: .; J: TRBJ2-1; V: TRBV7-3; DNA: TGTGCCAGCAGCCAGACTAGCGGGAGAAGCAATGAGCAGTTCTTC; CDR3: CASSQTSGRSNEQFF
D: TRBD2; size: once; J: TRBJ2-7; V: TRBV5-1; DNA: TGCGCCAGCAGCCGGAAAAACTCGGTAGCGGGCTCCTACGAGCAGTACTTC; CDR3: CASSRKNSVAGSYEQYF
D: TRBD1; size: .; J: TRBJ1-1; V: TRBV2; DNA: TGTGCCAGCAGATTGGACAGGGCGGGGAGGGCTTTCTTT; CDR3: CASRLDRAGRAFF
D: TRBD2; size: .; J: TRBJ2-1; V: TRBV6-5; DNA: TGTGCCAGCAGCCCCGGACTAGCGATATACAATGAGCAGTTCTTC; CDR3: CASSPGLAIYNEQFF
D: TRBD2; size: once; J: TRBJ2-7; V: TRBV4-1; DNA: TGCGCCAGCAGCCGAGTTATAGGACTAGCGGGAGAGTACGAGCAGTACTTC; CDR3: CASSRVIGLAGEYEQYF
D: .; size: .; J: TRBJ2-7; V: TRBV5-4; DNA: TGTGCCAGCAGCTTGGATCACAGGGAGCAGTACTTC; CDR3: CASSLDHREQYF
D: .; size: many; J: TRBJ1-2; V: TRBV6-5; DNA: TGTGCCACCGTTACTAGCCGGGGATATGGCTACACCTTC; CDR3: CATVTSRGYGYTF
D: .; size: .; J: TRBJ2-2; V: TRBV29-1; DNA: TGCAGCGTTGAAGATGATTTGACAGGCTCCAACACCGGGGAGCTGTTTTTT; CDR3: CSVEDDLTGSNTGELFF
D: TRBD2; size: .; J: TRBJ2-3; V: TRBV18; DNA: TGTGCCAGCTCTCAGCTAGCGGGAGGTACAGATACGCAGTATTTT; CDR3: CASSQLAGGTDTQYF
D: .; size: once; J: TRBJ2-2; V: TRBV6-5; DNA: TGTGCCACCACAGACAGCAACACCGGGGAGCTGTTTTTT; CDR3: CATTDSNTGELFF
D: .; size: once; J: TRBJ1-4; V: TRBV30; DNA: TGTGCCTGGAGTGTAAAAGCCGTTGAAAAACTGTTTTTT; CDR3: CAWSVKAVEKLFF
D: TRBD1; size: .; J: TRBJ2-2; V: TRBV30; DNA: TGTGCCTGGAGCCGACAGGGAAGCGGGGAGCTGTTTTTT; CDR3: CAWSRQGSGELFF
D: .; size: .; J: TRBJ2-7; V: TRBV30; DNA: TGTGCCTGGAGTGTACAGGGCTACGAGCAGTACTTC; CDR3: CAWSVQGYEQYF
D: .; size: .; J: TRBJ1-4; V: TRBV7-9; DNA: TGTGCCAGCCGTTCCGGGTTCGATGAAAAACTGTTTTTT; CDR3: CASRSGFDEKLFF